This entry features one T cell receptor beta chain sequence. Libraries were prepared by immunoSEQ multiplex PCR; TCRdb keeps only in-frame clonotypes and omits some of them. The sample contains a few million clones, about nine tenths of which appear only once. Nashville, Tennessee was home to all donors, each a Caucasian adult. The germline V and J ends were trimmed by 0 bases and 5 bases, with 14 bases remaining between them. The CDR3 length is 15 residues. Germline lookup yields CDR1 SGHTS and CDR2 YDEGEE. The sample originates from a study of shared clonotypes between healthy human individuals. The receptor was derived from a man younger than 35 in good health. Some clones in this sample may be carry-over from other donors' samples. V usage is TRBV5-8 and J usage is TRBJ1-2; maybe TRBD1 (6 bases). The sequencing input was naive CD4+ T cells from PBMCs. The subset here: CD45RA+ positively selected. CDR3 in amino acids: CASSLDRVWGYGYTF. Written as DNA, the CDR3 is TGTGCCAGCAGCTTGGACAGGGTTTGGGGTTATGGCTACACCTTC.